Each of the 8 T cell receptor beta chains below was sequenced from the same sample in a study of T cells in tumors and immune-related adverse events. Sequenced by immunoSEQ multiplex PCR; TCRdb stores in-frame clones only, minus some. The sample contains about 11,000 clones, about 90% of which appear only once. Sequenced here: lymph node tissue, sampled from a patient treated with anti-PD-1 therapy. These TCRs come from a female donor with metastatic renal cell carcinoma.

The chain links TRBV11-3 to TRBJ1-6; 7 bases align to TRBD1. CDR3 size: 14 residues. The V and J ends lost 0 bases and 10 bases, in that order; junction bases with no gene match: 3. Germline V gene sequence: CDR1 SGHNT, CDR2 YENEEA. Here the CDR3 reads CASSLEGGLSPLHF. The CDR3 bases are TGTGCCAGCAGCTTAGAAGGGGGCCTCTCACCCCTCCACTTT. Using reference TRBV11-3 and TRBJ1-6 for the parts outside the CDR3, the full variable domain is EAGVVQSPRYKIIEKKQPVAFWCNPISGHNTLYWYLQNLGQGPELLIRYENEEAVDDSQLPKDRFSAERLKGVDSTLKIQPAELGDSAVYLCASSLEGGLSPLHFGNGTRLTVT.

V is TRBV4-3 and J is TRBJ1-1; no clear D gene. CDR3 size: 13 residues. Germline loops: CDR1 LGHNA, CDR2 YSLEER. V was pared by 2 bases and J by 0 bases, with 4 bases between. The CDR3 region is CASSQTVNTEAFF. The CDR3 DNA follows: TGCGCCAGCAGCCAAACAGTGAACACTGAAGCTTTCTTT.

The gene calls are TRBV30 and TRBJ2-1; the match to TRBD1 covers 11 bases. The germline CDR1 and CDR2 sequences are GTSNPN and SVGIG (reference sequence). V shed 0 bases, J shed 5 bases, and the junction held 18 bases outside the gene matches. The CDR3 extends over 20 amino acids. The DNA for the CDR3 is TGTGCCTGGAGTGTACTAAAAAGGGACAGGGGGAGCTCGCGGGACAATGAGCAGTTCTTC. This sequence encodes CAWSVLKRDRGSSRDNEQFF.

The chain uses TRBV5-4 and TRBJ2-3; 11 bases line up with TRBD2. CDR1 and CDR2 from the germline V gene are SGHNT and YYREEE (reference sequence). Trimming at V came to 0 bases and at J to 0 bases, leaving 3 bases not matched to a gene. The CDR3 is 17 residues long. CDR3 region: CASSLGLAGGSTDTQYF. The CDR3 nucleotides read TGTGCCAGCAGCTTGGGGCTAGCGGGAGGAAGCACAGATACGCAGTATTTT. The whole variable domain, remainder taken from reference TRBV5-4 and TRBJ2-3, is ETGVTQSPTHLIKTRGQQVTLRCSSQSGHNTVSWYQQALGQGPQFIFQYYREEENGRGNFPPRFSGLQFPNYSSELNVNALELDDSALYLCASSLGLAGGSTDTQYFGPGTRLTVL.

In DNA, the CDR3 is TGTGCCACCAGCAGAGGGGGATCTGGCAATCAGCCCCAGCATTTT. This encodes CATSRGGSGNQPQHF. The V gene is TRBV15, the J gene TRBJ1-5; D remains unclear. The CDR3 covers 15 residues. The germline CDR1 and CDR2 sequences are LNHNV and YYDKDF (reference sequence). V was shortened by 1 base and J by 2 bases, with 9 bases between the two germline ends.

V and J are TRBV29-1 and TRBJ2-3; 9 bases are shared with TRBD1. With 1 base clipped from V and 2 bases from J, the junction kept 10 bases outside the gene matches. CDR3 length: 17 residues. Germline values: CDR1 SQVTM, CDR2 ANQGSEA. The CDR3 spells CSVEVGQGTVITDTQYF. CDR3 in DNA: TGCAGCGTTGAAGTGGGACAGGGAACAGTTATCACAGATACGCAGTATTTT.

V is TRBV7-6 and J is TRBJ2-2; D might be TRBD2 (5 bases). This CDR3 is built from 17 residues. Germline V CDR1 and CDR2: SGHVS, FNYEAQ. Trimming removed 7 bases from V and 4 bases from J, with 22 bases in between. The CDR3 sequence: CASTQYSAESGTGELFF. CDR3 sequence (DNA): TGTGCCAGCACTCAGTACTCAGCGGAGTCAGGCACCGGGGAGCTGTTTTTT.

This chain links TRBV28 with TRBJ2-1; TRBD2 might be the D (5 bases). The CDR3 is 15 amino acids. The V gene's germline CDR1 is MDHEN and CDR2 SYDVKM. The ends were cut back, 3 bases at V and 7 bases at J, with 16 bases in the middle. The CDR3 DNA reads TGTGCCAGCAGTTTTAGGTCGGGGAGTAGAAATGAGCAGTTCTTC. Protein sequence: CASSFRSGSRNEQFF.